This entry lists 20 T cell receptor beta chains sequenced from one sample in a study of blood T cell repertoires in COVID-19. Assay used: immunoSEQ multiplex PCR; TCRdb lists only in-frame clones, some missing. Of hundreds of thousands of clones listed, approximately 90% are singletons. The sample comprised PBMCs or T cells enriched from blood (not recorded which). Receptors originate from a man aged 35 to 55 who had recovered from COVID-19.

This chain joins TRBV7-2 and TRBJ1-1; a weak D match, TRBD1 (5 bases). Germline CDR1 and CDR2: SGHTA and FQGNSA. The CDR3 sequence is 14 residues long. V lost 3 bases and J lost 1, with 9 bases in between. The CDR3 loop is CASSFSRGNTEAFF. CDR3 in DNA: TGTGCCAGCAGCTTCTCTAGGGGGAACACTGAAGCTTTCTTT.

This chain uses TRBV7-2 with TRBJ1-3, with TRBD1 as a possible D gene (5 bases). The CDR3 has 15 residues. Deletions cut 5 bases from V and 3 bases from J, with 14 bases between. Germline assignment: CDR1 SGHTA and CDR2 FQGNSA. CDR3 protein: CASSTNGGFGNTIYF. Written as DNA, the CDR3 is TGTGCCAGCAGCACCAACGGGGGGTTTGGAAACACCATATATTTT.

The rearrangement links TRBV4-2 to TRBJ2-3; 9 bases map to TRBD2. This CDR3 comprises 16 residues. Germline V gene data show CDR1 as LGHNA and CDR2 as YNFKEQ. Trimming cost V 6 bases and J 4 bases; bases outside gene matches: 11. CDR3: CASRARVAGGADTQYF. The CDR3 region has the DNA TGTGCCAGCAGGGCAAGGGTGGCGGGGGGGGCAGATACGCAGTATTTT.

V is TRBV27 and J is TRBJ2-3, with 9 bases aligning to TRBD1. The germline V gene encodes CDR1 MNHEY and CDR2 SMNVEV (reference sequence). The CDR3 covers 15 residues. V lost 5 bases and J lost 4; bases outside the gene matches: 7. In nucleotides, the CDR3 is TGTGCCAGCAGTGTCCGACAGGGGGGACCAGATACGCAGTATTTT. This sequence encodes CASSVRQGGPDTQYF.

This clone was seen only once. Distinct nucleotide sequences in the sample also encode this CDR3. The chain employs TRBV5-1 and TRBJ2-7, with D maybe TRBD1 (5 bases). Germline lookup yields CDR1 SGHRS and CDR2 YFSETQ. Trimming pared 0 bases from V and 2 bases from J, leaving 9 bases between. The CDR3 has 14 amino acids. CDR3 region: CASSLVSGTYEQYF. CDR3 DNA: TGCGCCAGCAGCTTGGTTTCAGGGACCTACGAGCAGTACTTC.

J is TRBJ1-5 and V is TRBV6-2 or TRBV6-3, with a weak D call TRBD1 (5 bases). In germline, CDR1 is MNHEY, CDR2 SVGEGT. This CDR3 is 14 amino acids long. The V end was cut by 2 bases, the J end by 5 bases, with 10 bases between. As DNA, the CDR3 is TGTGCCAGCAGTTACGACAGCGTATATCAGCCCCAGCATTTT. This sequence encodes CASSYDSVYQPQHF.

This chain links TRBV9 with TRBJ2-7, with TRBD1 identical over 7 bases. CDR3 size: 14 residues. Germline-derived CDR1 and CDR2 are SGDLS and YYNGEE. With 0 bases clipped from V and 4 bases from J, the junction kept 4 bases outside the gene matches. The CDR3 DNA sequence: TGTGCCAGCAGCGTAGCTCCCAGGGGGTACGAGCAGTACTTC. Its protein is CASSVAPRGYEQYF.

The rearrangement joins TRBV5-1 to TRBJ1-2, with 11 positions matching TRBD1. CDR1 and CDR2 from the germline V gene are SGHRS and YFSETQ. The V gene end was trimmed by 3 bases and the J gene end by 6 bases; junction bases not matched to a gene: 7. The CDR3 runs to 15 residues. The CDR3 spells CASSWSGQGVDGYTF. The CDR3, as DNA: TGCGCCAGCAGCTGGTCGGGACAGGGGGTCGATGGCTACACCTTC.

The rearrangement uses TRBV20-1 and TRBJ2-7; D is undetermined. The germline CDR1 and CDR2 sequences are DFQATT and SNEGSKA (reference sequence). The CDR3 loop spans 11 amino acids. Trimming took 6 bases from V and 2 from J, leaving 8 bases between them. CDR3 bases: TGCAGTGCGAAGCTTACCTACGAGCAGTACTTC. Translating it yields CSAKLTYEQYF.

The gene calls are TRBV10-1 and TRBJ2-5, with TRBD1 matching over 10 bases. V was pared by 1 base and J by 0 bases, with 5 bases of the junction left unmatched. Germline V gene data show CDR1 as WNHNN and CDR2 as SYGVQD (reference sequence). This CDR3 spans 17 amino acids. CDR3 in amino acids: CASSEFRDRGNQETQYF. The CDR3 nucleotides read TGCGCCAGCAGTGAGTTTAGGGACAGGGGTAACCAAGAGACCCAGTACTTC.

The rearrangement uses TRBV3-1 (or the pseudogene TRBV3-2) and TRBJ2-7, with 10 bases lining up with TRBD2. The CDR3 runs 17 residues. The ends lost 2 bases at V and 0 bases at J; junction bases unmatched: 7. Germline CDR1 and CDR2: LGHDT and YNNKEL (reference sequence). The CDR3 region is CASSQPAGGPNSYEQYF. In DNA, the CDR3 is TGTGCCAGCAGCCAACCAGCGGGGGGGCCGAACTCCTACGAGCAGTACTTC.

The chain links TRBV4-1 to TRBJ2-7; TRBD1 agrees at 7 bases. The J segment lost 6 bases and the V segment lost 2 bases, leaving 7 bases of the junction unmatched. Per germline, CDR1 MGHRA and CDR2 YSYEKL. CDR3 length: 14 amino acids. For the CDR3, the DNA is TGCGCCAGCAGCCAACAGACAGGGATCGGCGAGCAGTACTTC. It yields the protein CASSQQTGIGEQYF.

This clone was seen once. The chain carries TRBV9 and TRBJ1-2; unclear D gene. Germline V gene data show CDR1 as SGDLS and CDR2 as YYNGEE. The CDR3 length is 14 residues. Trimming cost V 2 bases and J 0 bases, with 8 bases left between them. This chain's CDR3 is CASSVGLPNYGYTF. In DNA, the CDR3 is TGTGCCAGCAGCGTCGGACTGCCTAACTATGGCTACACCTTC.

This clone was seen a single time. The genes are TRBV5-1 and TRBJ2-1; weak D call: TRBD2 (5 bases). The germline CDR1 and CDR2 sequences are SGHRS and YFSETQ. V was pared by 2 bases and J by 4 bases, with 13 bases between. The CDR3 extends over 15 amino acids. CDR3 sequence reads: CASSFSAANYNEQFF. CDR3 coding DNA: TGCGCCAGCAGCTTTAGCGCCGCGAATTACAATGAGCAGTTCTTC. Drawing the rest from reference TRBV5-1 and TRBJ2-1, the complete variable domain is KAGVTQTPRYLIKTRGQQVTLSCSPISGHRSVSWYQQTPGQGLQFLFEYFSETQRNKGNFPGRFSGRQFSNSRSEMNVSTLELGDSALYLCASSFSAANYNEQFFGPGTRLTVL.

This sequence joins TRBV6-2 or TRBV6-3 and TRBJ1-5; unclear D gene. Germline CDR1 reads MNHEY; CDR2 reads SVGEGT. V was clipped by 10 bases and J by 11 bases, with 24 bases between them. The CDR3 covers 14 residues. This CDR3 is CATSPRPEQSAQHF. CDR3 nucleotide sequence: TGTGCCACCAGCCCGCGGCCCGAACAATCAGCCCAGCATTTT.

J is TRBJ1-2 and V is TRBV4-1; the D is unclear. This CDR3 is built from 14 residues. Trimming took off 2 bases at V and 5 bases at J, with 12 bases between the two ends. Germline CDR1 reads MGHRA; CDR2 reads YSYEKL. CDR3 loop: CASSQTSSGYGYTF. The CDR3 DNA follows: TGCGCCAGCAGCCAAACTAGCAGTGGATATGGCTACACCTTC.

The chain has TRBV5-1 and TRBJ1-2; TRBD1 aligns across 9 bases. The CDR3 sequence is 14 residues long. Germline loops: CDR1 SGHRS, CDR2 YFSETQ. Trimming removed 4 bases from V and 8 bases from J; junction bases left unmatched: 9. CDR3: CASSPRDRAWGYTF. In DNA form, the CDR3 reads TGCGCCAGCAGCCCCCGGGACAGGGCGTGGGGCTACACCTTC.

V is TRBV6-5 and J is TRBJ1-6, with D possibly being TRBD1 (6 bases). This CDR3 region has 15 residues. Germline CDR1 and CDR2: MNHEY and SVGAGI. V lost 3 bases and J lost 5, with 11 bases in between. The CDR3 here is CASSYSGADNSPLHF. CDR3 nucleotides: TGTGCCAGCAGTTATTCAGGGGCTGATAATTCACCCCTCCACTTT.

This chain joins TRBV9 and TRBJ1-6, with TRBD1 identical over 7 bases. V lost 4 bases to trimming and J lost 6 bases; unmatched junction nucleotides: 7. This CDR3 is 15 amino acids long. CDR1 is SGDLS, CDR2 YYNGEE, per germline. The CDR3 DNA reads TGTGCCAGCAGCCCCCGACAGGGAGGTAATTCACCCCTCCACTTT. Translated, it gives CASSPRQGGNSPLHF. The full variable domain, rest sourced from reference TRBV9 and TRBJ1-6, is DSGVTQTPKHLITATGQRVTLRCSPRSGDLSVYWYQQSLDQGLQFLIQYYNGEERAKGNILERFSAQQFPDLHSELNLSSLELGDSALYFCASSPRQGGNSPLHFGNGTRLTVT.

CDR3 DNA sequence: TGCGCCAGCAGCTTGGAGGGGGCGAAGTACACTGAAGCTTTCTTT. It encodes CASSLEGAKYTEAFF. The chain is built from TRBV5-1 and TRBJ1-1; 7 bases line up with TRBD1. Unmatched junction bases numbered 5, after V lost 0 bases and J lost 3 bases. This CDR3 has 15 amino acids. The germline CDR1 and CDR2 sequences are SGHRS and YFSETQ.